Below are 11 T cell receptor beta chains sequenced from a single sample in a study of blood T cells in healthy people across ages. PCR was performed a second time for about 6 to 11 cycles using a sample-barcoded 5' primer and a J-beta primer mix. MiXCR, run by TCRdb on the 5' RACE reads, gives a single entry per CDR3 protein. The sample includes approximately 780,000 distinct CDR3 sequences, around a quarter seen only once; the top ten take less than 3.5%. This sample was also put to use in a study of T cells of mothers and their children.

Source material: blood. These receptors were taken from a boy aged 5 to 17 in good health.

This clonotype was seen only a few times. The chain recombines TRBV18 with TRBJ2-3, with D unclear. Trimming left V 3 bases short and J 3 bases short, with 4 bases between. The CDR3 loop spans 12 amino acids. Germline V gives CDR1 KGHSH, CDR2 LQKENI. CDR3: CASSPKTDTQYF. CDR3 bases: TGTGCCAGCTCACCGAAAACAGATACGCAGTATTTT.

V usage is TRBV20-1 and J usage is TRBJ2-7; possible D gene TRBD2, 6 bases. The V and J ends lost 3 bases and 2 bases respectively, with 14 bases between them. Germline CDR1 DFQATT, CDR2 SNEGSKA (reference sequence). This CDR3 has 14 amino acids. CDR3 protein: CSASLGGRAYEQYF. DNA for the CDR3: TGCAGTGCTAGTTTGGGGGGAAGAGCCTACGAGCAGTACTTC.

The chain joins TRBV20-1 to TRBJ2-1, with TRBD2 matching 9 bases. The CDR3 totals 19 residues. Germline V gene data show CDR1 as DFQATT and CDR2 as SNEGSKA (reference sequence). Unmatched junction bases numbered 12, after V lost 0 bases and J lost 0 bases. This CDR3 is CSARDLGLAEPSSYNEQFF. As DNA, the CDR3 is TGCAGTGCTAGAGATCTGGGACTAGCCGAACCGAGCTCCTACAATGAGCAGTTCTTC.

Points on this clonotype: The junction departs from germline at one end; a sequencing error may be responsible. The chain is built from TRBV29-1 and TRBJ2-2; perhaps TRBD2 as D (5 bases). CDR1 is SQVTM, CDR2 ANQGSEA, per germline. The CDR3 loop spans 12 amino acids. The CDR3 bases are TGCAGCGTTGAACCTGGCCCCGGGGAGCTGTTGTTT. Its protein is CSVEPGPGELLF.

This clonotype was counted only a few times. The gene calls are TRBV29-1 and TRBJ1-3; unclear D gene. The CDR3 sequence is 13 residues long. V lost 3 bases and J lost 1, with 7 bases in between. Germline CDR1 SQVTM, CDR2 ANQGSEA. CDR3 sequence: CSVDGSSGNTIYF. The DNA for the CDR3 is TGCAGCGTTGATGGTTCTTCTGGAAACACCATATATTTT.

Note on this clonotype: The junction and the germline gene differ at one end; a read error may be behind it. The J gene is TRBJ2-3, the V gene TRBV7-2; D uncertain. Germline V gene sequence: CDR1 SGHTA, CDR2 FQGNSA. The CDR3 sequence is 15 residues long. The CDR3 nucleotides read TGTGCCAGAAGCTTCTTTGTTATGTCGACAGATACGCAGTATTTT. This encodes CARSFFVMSTDTQYF.

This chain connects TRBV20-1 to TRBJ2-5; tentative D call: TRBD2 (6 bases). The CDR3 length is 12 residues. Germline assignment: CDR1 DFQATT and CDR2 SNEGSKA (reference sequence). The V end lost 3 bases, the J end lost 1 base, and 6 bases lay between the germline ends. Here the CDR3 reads CSARTSQETQYF. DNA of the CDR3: TGCAGTGCTAGGACTAGCCAAGAGACCCAGTACTTC.

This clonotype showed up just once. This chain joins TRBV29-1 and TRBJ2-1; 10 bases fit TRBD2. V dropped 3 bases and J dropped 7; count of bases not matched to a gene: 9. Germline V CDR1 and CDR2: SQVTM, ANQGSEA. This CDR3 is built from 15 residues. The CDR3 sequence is CSVEATSGVWNEQFF. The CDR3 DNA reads TGCAGCGTTGAGGCCACTAGCGGGGTATGGAATGAGCAGTTCTTC.

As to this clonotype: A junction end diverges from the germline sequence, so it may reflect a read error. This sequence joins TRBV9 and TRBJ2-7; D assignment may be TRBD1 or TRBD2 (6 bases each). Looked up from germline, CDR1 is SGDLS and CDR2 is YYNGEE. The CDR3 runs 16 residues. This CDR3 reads CASNVAPGDFSYEQYF. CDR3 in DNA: TGTGCCAGCAACGTCGCTCCAGGGGACTTCTCCTACGAACAGTACTTC.

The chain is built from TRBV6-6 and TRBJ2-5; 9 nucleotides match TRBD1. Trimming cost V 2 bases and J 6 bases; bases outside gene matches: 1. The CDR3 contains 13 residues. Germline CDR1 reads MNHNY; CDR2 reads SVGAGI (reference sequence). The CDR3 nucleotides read TGTGCCAGCAGTTACGGGACAGGGCAGACCCAGTACTTC. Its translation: CASSYGTGQTQYF.

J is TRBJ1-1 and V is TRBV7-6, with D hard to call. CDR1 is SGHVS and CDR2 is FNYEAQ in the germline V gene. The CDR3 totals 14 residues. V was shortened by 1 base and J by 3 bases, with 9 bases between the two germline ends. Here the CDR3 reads CASSLGGWDTEAFF. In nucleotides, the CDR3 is TGTGCCAGCAGCTTAGGGGGATGGGACACTGAAGCTTTCTTT.